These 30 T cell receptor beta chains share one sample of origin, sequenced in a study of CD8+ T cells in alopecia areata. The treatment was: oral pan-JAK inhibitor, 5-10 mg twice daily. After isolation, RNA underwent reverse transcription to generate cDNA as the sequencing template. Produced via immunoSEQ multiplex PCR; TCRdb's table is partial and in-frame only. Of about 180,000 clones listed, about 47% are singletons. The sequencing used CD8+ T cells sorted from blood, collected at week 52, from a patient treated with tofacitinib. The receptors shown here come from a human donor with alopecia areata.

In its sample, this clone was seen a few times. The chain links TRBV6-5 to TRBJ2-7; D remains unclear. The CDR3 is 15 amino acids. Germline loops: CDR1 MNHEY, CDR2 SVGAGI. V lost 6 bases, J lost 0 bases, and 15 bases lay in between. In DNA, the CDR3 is TGTGCCAGCAGCCCCCTCAGCGATGGCTCCTACGAGCAGTACTTC. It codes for CASSPLSDGSYEQYF.

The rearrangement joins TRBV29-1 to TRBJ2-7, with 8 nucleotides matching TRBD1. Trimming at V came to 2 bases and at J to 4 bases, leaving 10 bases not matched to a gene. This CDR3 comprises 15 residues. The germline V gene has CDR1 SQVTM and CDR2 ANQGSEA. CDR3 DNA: TGCAGCGTTGAAAGTGACAGGGGACTCTCATACGAGCAGTACTTC. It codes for CSVESDRGLSYEQYF.

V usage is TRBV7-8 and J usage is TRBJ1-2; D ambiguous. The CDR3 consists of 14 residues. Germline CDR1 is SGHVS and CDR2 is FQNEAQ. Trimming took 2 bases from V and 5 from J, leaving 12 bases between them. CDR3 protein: CASSLRQEIYGYTF. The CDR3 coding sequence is TGTGCCAGCAGCTTAAGACAAGAGATATATGGCTACACCTTC.

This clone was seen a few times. The CDR3 DNA follows: TGTGCCAGCAGCCCCCCAAGGACGGAGACCCAGTACTTC. Its translation is CASSPPRTETQYF. V and J are TRBV7-9 and TRBJ2-5; no definite D call. Germline CDR1 SEHNR, CDR2 FQNEAQ (reference sequence). The CDR3 sequence is 13 residues long. With 5 bases removed from V and 5 bases from J, the gap between germline ends came to 12 bases.

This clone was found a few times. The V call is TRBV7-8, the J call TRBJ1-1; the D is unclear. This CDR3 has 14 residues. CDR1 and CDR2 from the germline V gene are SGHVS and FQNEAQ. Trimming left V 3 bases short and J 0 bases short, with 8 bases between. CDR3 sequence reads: CASSLGGLNTEAFF. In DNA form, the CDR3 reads TGTGCCAGCAGCTTGGGAGGGTTGAACACTGAAGCTTTCTTT.

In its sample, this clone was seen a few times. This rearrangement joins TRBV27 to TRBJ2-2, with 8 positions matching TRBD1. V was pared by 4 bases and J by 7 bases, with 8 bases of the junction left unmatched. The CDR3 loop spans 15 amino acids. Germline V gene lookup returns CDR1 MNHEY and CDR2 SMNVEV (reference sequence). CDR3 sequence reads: CASSSQGAPGGELFF. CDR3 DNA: TGTGCCAGCAGTTCCCAGGGGGCCCCAGGCGGGGAGCTGTTTTTT.

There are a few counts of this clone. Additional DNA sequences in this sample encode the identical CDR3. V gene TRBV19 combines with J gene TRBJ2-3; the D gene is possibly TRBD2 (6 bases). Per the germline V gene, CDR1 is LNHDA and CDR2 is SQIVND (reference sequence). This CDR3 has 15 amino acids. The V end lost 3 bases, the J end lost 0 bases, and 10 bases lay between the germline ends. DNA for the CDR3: TGTGCCAGTAGTATCGGTAGCGGAAGCACAGATACGCAGTATTTT. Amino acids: CASSIGSGSTDTQYF. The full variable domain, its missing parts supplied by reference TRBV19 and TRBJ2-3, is DGGITQSPKYLFRKEGQNVTLSCEQNLNHDAMYWYRQDPGQGLRLIYYSQIVNDFQKGDIAEGYSVSREKKESFPLTVTSAQKNPTAFYLCASSIGSGSTDTQYFGPGTRLTVL.

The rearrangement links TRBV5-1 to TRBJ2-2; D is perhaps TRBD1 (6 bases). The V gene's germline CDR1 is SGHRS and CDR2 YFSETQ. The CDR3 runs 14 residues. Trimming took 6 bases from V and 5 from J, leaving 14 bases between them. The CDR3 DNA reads TGCGCCAGCACTACAGGGTCGGTGACCGGGGAGCTGTTTTTT. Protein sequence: CASTTGSVTGELFF.

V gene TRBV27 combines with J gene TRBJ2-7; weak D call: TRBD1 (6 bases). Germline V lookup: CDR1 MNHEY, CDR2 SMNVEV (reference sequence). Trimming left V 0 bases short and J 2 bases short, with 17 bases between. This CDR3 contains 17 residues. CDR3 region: CASSLSAQGQIPYEQYF. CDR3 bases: TGTGCCAGCAGTTTATCGGCCCAGGGACAAATCCCCTACGAGCAGTACTTC.

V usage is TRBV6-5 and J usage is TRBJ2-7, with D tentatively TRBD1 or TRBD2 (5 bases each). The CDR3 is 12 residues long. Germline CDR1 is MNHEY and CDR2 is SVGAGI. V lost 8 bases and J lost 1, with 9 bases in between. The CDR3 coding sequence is TGTGCCAGCCATGGGGGTTCCTACGAGCAGTACTTC. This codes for CASHGGSYEQYF.

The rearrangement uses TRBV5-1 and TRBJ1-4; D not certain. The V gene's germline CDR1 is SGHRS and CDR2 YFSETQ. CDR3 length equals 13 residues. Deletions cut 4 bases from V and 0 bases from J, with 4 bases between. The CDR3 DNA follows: TGCGCCAGCAGCCATCCAACTAATGAAAAACTGTTTTTT. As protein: CASSHPTNEKLFF.

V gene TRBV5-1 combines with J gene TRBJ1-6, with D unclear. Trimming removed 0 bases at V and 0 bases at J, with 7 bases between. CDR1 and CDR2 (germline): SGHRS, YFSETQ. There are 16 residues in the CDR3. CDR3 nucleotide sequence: TGCGCCAGCAGCTTGGGGAGCGGCTCCTATAATTCACCCCTCCACTTT. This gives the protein CASSLGSGSYNSPLHF.

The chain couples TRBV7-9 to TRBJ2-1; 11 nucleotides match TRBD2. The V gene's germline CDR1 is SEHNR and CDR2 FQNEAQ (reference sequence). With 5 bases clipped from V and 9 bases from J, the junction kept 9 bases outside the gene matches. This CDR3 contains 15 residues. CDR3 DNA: TGTGCCAGCAGCCCCCGTATAGCGGGGGGGCTTGAGCAGTTCTTC. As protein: CASSPRIAGGLEQFF.

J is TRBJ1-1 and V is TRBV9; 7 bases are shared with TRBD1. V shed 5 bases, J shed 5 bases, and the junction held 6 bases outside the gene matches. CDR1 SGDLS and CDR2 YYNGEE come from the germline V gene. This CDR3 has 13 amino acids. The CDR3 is CASSPGGRTEAFF. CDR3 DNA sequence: TGTGCCAGCAGTCCAGGGGGTAGGACTGAAGCTTTCTTT.

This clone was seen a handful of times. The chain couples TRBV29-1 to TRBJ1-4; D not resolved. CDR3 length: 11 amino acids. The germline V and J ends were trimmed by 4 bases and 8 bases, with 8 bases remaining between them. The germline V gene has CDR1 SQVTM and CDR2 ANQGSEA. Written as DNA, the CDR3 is TGCAGCGTTGTGGACGGCGAAAAACTGTTTTTT. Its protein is CSVVDGEKLFF.

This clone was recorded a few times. CDR3 DNA: TGCAGCGCCCCCGACACAACCAACTATGGCTACACCTTC. Translation: CSAPDTTNYGYTF. The chain has TRBV29-1 and TRBJ1-2; D is unresolved. CDR3 size: 13 residues. Germline V gene sequence: CDR1 SQVTM, CDR2 ANQGSEA. The V gene lost 7 bases and the J gene lost 2 bases, with 14 bases spanning the gap.

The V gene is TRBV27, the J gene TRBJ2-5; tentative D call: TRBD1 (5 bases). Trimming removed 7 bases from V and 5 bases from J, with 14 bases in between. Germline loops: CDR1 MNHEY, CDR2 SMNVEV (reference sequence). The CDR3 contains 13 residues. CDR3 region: CASTPRGSETQYF. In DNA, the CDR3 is TGTGCCAGCACCCCTAGGGGATCCGAGACCCAGTACTTC.

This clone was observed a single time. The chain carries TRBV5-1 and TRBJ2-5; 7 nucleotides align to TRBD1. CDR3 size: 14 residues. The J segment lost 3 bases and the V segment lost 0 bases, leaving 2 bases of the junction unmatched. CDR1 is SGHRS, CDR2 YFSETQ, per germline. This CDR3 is CASSLGDSKETQYF. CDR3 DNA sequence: TGCGCCAGCAGCTTGGGGGACAGTAAAGAGACCCAGTACTTC.

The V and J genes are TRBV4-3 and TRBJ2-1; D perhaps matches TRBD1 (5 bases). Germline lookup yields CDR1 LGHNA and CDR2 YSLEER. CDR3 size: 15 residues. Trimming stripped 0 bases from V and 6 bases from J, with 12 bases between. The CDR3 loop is CASSQDKAGSNEQFF. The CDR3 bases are TGCGCCAGCAGCCAAGATAAGGCAGGGTCCAATGAGCAGTTCTTC.

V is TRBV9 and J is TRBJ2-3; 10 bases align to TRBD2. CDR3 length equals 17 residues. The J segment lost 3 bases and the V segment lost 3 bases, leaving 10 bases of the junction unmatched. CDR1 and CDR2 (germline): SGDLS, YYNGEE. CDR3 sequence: CASSGPQRGGLTDTQYF. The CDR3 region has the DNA TGTGCCAGCAGCGGCCCCCAGCGGGGGGGCCTGACAGATACGCAGTATTTT.

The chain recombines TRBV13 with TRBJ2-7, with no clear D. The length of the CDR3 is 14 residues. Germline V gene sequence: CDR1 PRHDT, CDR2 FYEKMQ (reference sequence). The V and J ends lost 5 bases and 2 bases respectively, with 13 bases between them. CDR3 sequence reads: CASSIVEGPYEQYF. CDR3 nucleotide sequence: TGTGCCAGCAGCATCGTTGAAGGACCCTACGAGCAGTACTTC.

The CDR3 nucleotides are TGTGCCAGCAGCTCGGGGACGGGGGGCAATGAGCAGTTCTTC. Protein sequence: CASSSGTGGNEQFF. This chain joins TRBV27 and TRBJ2-1; 7 positions agree with TRBD2. V lost 6 bases and J lost 6; bases outside the gene matches: 8. CDR1 is MNHEY and CDR2 is SMNVEV in the germline V gene (reference sequence). This CDR3 comprises 14 residues.

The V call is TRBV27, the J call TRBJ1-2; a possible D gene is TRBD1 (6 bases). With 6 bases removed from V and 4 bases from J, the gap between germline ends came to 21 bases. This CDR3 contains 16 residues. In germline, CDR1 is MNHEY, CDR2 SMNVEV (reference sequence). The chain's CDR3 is CASSPSAGAYFYGYTF. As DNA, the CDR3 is TGTGCCAGCAGCCCTTCGGCAGGGGCGTATTTCTATGGCTACACCTTC.

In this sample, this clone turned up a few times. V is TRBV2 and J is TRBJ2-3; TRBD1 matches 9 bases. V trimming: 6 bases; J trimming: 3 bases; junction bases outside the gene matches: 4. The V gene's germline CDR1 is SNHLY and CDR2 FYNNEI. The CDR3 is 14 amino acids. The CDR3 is CASSRDRGTDTQYF. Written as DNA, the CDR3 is TGTGCCAGCAGCAGAGACAGGGGGACAGATACGCAGTATTTT.

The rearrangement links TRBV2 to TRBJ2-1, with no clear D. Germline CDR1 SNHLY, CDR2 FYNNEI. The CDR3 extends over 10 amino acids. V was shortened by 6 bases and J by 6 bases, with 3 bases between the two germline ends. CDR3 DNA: TGTGCCAGCAGACGCAATGAGCAGTTCTTC. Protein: CASRRNEQFF.

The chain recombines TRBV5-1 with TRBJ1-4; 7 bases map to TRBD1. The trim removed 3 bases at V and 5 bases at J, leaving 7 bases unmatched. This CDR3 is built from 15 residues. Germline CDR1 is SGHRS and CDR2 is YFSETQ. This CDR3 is CASSYRQGLNEKLFF. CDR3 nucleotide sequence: TGCGCCAGCAGCTACAGACAGGGACTAAATGAAAAACTGTTTTTT. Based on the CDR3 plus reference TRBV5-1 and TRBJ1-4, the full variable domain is KAGVTQTPRYLIKTRGQQVTLSCSPISGHRSVSWYQQTPGQGLQFLFEYFSETQRNKGNFPGRFSGRQFSNSRSEMNVSTLELGDSALYLCASSYRQGLNEKLFFGSGTQLSVL.

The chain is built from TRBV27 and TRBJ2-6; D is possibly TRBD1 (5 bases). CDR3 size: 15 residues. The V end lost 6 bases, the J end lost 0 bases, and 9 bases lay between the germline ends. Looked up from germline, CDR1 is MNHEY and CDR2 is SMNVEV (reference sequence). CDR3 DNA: TGTGCCAGCAGCCAAGACAGCTCTGGGGCCAACGTCCTGACTTTC. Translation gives CASSQDSSGANVLTF.

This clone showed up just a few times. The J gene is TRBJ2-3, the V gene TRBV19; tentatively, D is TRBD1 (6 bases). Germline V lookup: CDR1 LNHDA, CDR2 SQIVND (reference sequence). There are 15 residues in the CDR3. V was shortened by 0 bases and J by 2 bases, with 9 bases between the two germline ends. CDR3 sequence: CASSIDRDNTDTQYF. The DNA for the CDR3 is TGTGCCAGTAGTATAGATCGGGACAACACAGATACGCAGTATTTT.

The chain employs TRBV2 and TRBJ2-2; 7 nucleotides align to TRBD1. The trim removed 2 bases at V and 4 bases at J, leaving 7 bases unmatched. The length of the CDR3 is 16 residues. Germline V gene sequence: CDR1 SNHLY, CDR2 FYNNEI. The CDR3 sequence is CASSETGEVGTGELFF. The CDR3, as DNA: TGTGCCAGCAGTGAAACAGGGGAAGTAGGCACCGGGGAGCTGTTTTTT.

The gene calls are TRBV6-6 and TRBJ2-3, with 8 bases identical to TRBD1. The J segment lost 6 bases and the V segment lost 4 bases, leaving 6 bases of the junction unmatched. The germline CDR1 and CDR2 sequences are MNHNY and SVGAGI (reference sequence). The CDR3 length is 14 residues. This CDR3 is CASSWTGPGDTQYF. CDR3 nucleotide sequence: TGTGCCAGCAGTTGGACAGGGCCGGGGGATACGCAGTATTTT.